These 25 T cell receptor beta chains came from one sample sequenced in a study of T cells in tuberculosis. Here immunoSEQ multiplex PCR was the method, and the copy in TCRdb shows in-frame clones only, minus some. This sample has 20,000 to 25,000 clones, with about 85% found just once. The sample's time point: new active TB diagnosis, blood taken before or within 7 days of starting treatment. The sequencing used PBMCs, collected at tuberculosis diagnosis. The receptors were gathered from an adult with tuberculosis.

This chain links TRBV19 with TRBJ1-1; D is possibly TRBD1 (6 bases). This CDR3 is built from 13 residues. V lost 5 bases and J lost 0, with 7 bases in between. Germline V gene lookup returns CDR1 LNHDA and CDR2 SQIVND (reference sequence). CDR3: CASSGQLNTEAFF. The CDR3 nucleotides read TGTGCCAGTAGTGGACAGCTGAACACTGAAGCTTTCTTT. The entire variable domain, with the rest obtained from reference TRBV19 and TRBJ1-1, is as follows: DGGITQSPKYLFRKEGQNVTLSCEQNLNHDAMYWYRQDPGQGLRLIYYSQIVNDFQKGDIAEGYSVSREKKESFPLTVTSAQKNPTAFYLCASSGQLNTEAFFGQGTRLTVV.

V gene TRBV11-2 combines with J gene TRBJ2-7, with D uncertain. The CDR3 spans 11 residues. Trimming shortened V by 3 bases and J by 3 bases, and 3 bases separated the two germline ends. CDR1 is SGHAT and CDR2 is FQNNGV in the germline V gene. CDR3 DNA: TGTGCCAGCAGCTTCAGCTACGAGCAGTACTTC. Protein product: CASSFSYEQYF.

The chain has TRBV19 and TRBJ2-5; 8 bases are a match to TRBD1. The CDR3 length is 11 residues. Trimming at V came to 10 bases and at J to 5 bases, leaving 3 bases not matched to a gene. Germline V gene sequence: CDR1 LNHDA, CDR2 SQIVND (reference sequence). The CDR3 coding sequence is TGTGCCACCTACAGGGGGGAGACCCAGTACTTC. Translating it yields CATYRGETQYF.

The V and J genes are TRBV19 and TRBJ2-6, with TRBD1 matching over 7 bases. CDR1 and CDR2 (germline): LNHDA, SQIVND (reference sequence). The CDR3 runs to 17 residues. The J segment lost 0 bases and the V segment lost 8 bases, leaving 10 bases of the junction unmatched. The CDR3: CASSWDSTNSGANVLTF. For the CDR3, the DNA is TGTGCCAGTTCCTGGGACAGTACCAACTCTGGGGCCAACGTCCTGACTTTC.

This rearrangement joins TRBV5-1 to TRBJ2-1; the match to TRBD2 covers 7 bases. Trimming cost V 3 bases and J 3 bases; bases outside gene matches: 9. Germline CDR1 reads SGHRS; CDR2 reads YFSETQ. The CDR3 has 16 residues. The CDR3 spells CASSSEPSGDYNEQFF. Here the CDR3 DNA reads TGCGCCAGCAGCTCCGAGCCGAGCGGGGACTACAATGAGCAGTTCTTC.

The chain links TRBV27 to TRBJ1-1; D may be TRBD1 (5 bases). The CDR3 covers 14 residues. V lost 5 bases and J lost 2, with 12 bases in between. Germline values: CDR1 MNHEY, CDR2 SMNVEV (reference sequence). The CDR3 coding sequence is TGTGCCAGCAGTCTACCGGGGGGTAACACTGAAGCTTTCTTT. As protein: CASSLPGGNTEAFF.

This chain uses TRBV10-3 with TRBJ2-1; maybe TRBD2 (5 bases). The CDR3 spans 13 residues. Germline V gene sequence: CDR1 ENHRY, CDR2 SYGVKD. Trimming removed 7 bases from V and 6 bases from J, with 13 bases in between. CDR3 protein: CAITQLVGNEQFF. CDR3 DNA sequence: TGTGCCATCACCCAACTAGTGGGCAATGAGCAGTTCTTC.

The chain employs TRBV5-1 and TRBJ2-7, with 11 bases identical to TRBD2. The CDR3 is 14 residues long. Germline V CDR1 and CDR2: SGHRS, YFSETQ. V shed 6 bases, J shed 4 bases, and the junction held 6 bases outside the gene matches. CDR3 sequence (DNA): TGCGCCAGCACCACCACTAGCGGGAGTTACGAGCAGTACTTC. Residues: CASTTTSGSYEQYF.

The chain recombines TRBV5-6 with TRBJ1-3; D unclear. V lost 0 bases and J 2 bases, leaving 6 bases between the germline ends. CDR3 length: 14 amino acids. Germline assignment: CDR1 SGHDT and CDR2 YYEEEE. CDR3 residues: CASSLVTAGNTIYF. The CDR3 bases are TGTGCCAGCAGCTTGGTGACTGCTGGAAACACCATATATTTT.

The CDR3 loop reads CASSYYLSGANVLTF. For the CDR3, the DNA is TGTGCCAGCAGCTACTATCTTTCTGGGGCCAACGTCCTGACTTTC. V and J are TRBV14 and TRBJ2-6; D ambiguous. The CDR3 extends over 15 amino acids. Germline-derived CDR1 and CDR2 are SGHDN and FVKESK. Trimming stripped 5 bases from V and 1 base from J, with 9 bases between. Complete variable domain (other parts from reference TRBV14 and TRBJ2-6): EAGVTQFPSHSVIEKGQTVTLRCDPISGHDNLYWYRRVMGKEIKFLLHFVKESKQDESGMPNNRFLAERTGGTYSTLKVQPAELEDSGVYFCASSYYLSGANVLTFGAGSRLTVL.

The CDR3 bases are TGTGCCAGCAGCCAAACCGGGACAAGGGGAACCCTAAGCGATGAGCAGTTCTTC. Protein: CASSQTGTRGTLSDEQFF. This chain joins TRBV14 and TRBJ2-1, with D possibly matching TRBD1 (6 bases). CDR1 is SGHDN, CDR2 FVKESK, per germline. The CDR3 spans 18 residues. V dropped 2 bases and J dropped 8 bases, with 25 bases sitting between them.

The J gene is TRBJ1-3, the V gene TRBV5-1; D call uncertain. With 3 bases removed from V and 2 bases from J, the gap between germline ends came to 9 bases. The CDR3 is made up of 14 amino acids. Germline CDR1 is SGHRS and CDR2 is YFSETQ. The chain's CDR3 is CASSSGGAGNTIYF. The DNA for the CDR3 is TGCGCCAGCAGCTCTGGCGGGGCTGGAAACACCATATATTTT. Variable domain in full (rest from reference TRBV5-1 and TRBJ1-3): KAGVTQTPRYLIKTRGQQVTLSCSPISGHRSVSWYQQTPGQGLQFLFEYFSETQRNKGNFPGRFSGRQFSNSRSEMNVSTLELGDSALYLCASSSGGAGNTIYFGEGSWLTVV.

V gene TRBV11-3 combines with J gene TRBJ2-1; 7 nucleotides match TRBD2. V lost 1 base and J lost 10; bases outside the gene matches: 10. Looked up from germline, CDR1 is SGHNT and CDR2 is YENEEA. The CDR3 is 15 amino acids. The CDR3 DNA follows: TGTGCCAGCAGCTTAGCGGGGGGTGCCGTTGGGGAGCAGTTCTTC. Its translation is CASSLAGGAVGEQFF.

The rearrangement uses TRBV5-6 and TRBJ1-2; weak D call: TRBD1 (5 bases). Trimming pared 1 base from V and 2 bases from J, leaving 9 bases between. The CDR3 is made up of 14 amino acids. Germline CDR1 is SGHDT and CDR2 is YYEEEE. CDR3 nucleotides: TGTGCCAGCAGCTTGCTCCAGGGAAACTATGGCTACACCTTC. Translation: CASSLLQGNYGYTF.

The CDR3 DNA reads as TGTGCCAGCAGCCCAACCTCCGGGACAGGCTCCTACGAGCAGTACTTC. Protein product: CASSPTSGTGSYEQYF. The chain links TRBV9 to TRBJ2-7; 8 bases map to TRBD1. This CDR3 spans 16 amino acids. V gave up 4 bases and J gave up 0 bases; unmatched junction bases: 9. Germline CDR1 SGDLS, CDR2 YYNGEE.

This CDR3 reads CASRYDRSYEQYF. In DNA, the CDR3 is TGTGCCAGCAGGTACGACAGATCCTACGAGCAGTACTTC. This rearrangement joins TRBV5-6 to TRBJ2-7, with a possible D match to TRBD1 (5 bases). The CDR3 has 13 residues. Germline CDR1 and CDR2: SGHDT and YYEEEE. V was cut by 5 bases and J by 1 base, with 10 bases left in between.

The chain employs TRBV5-1 and TRBJ2-1; TRBD1 matches at 8 bases. The CDR3 consists of 15 residues. CDR1 is SGHRS, CDR2 YFSETQ, per germline. Trimming removed 0 bases from V and 5 bases from J; junction bases left unmatched: 4. CDR3 protein: CASSLAGGKHNEQFF. CDR3 DNA sequence: TGCGCCAGCAGCTTGGCAGGGGGCAAACACAATGAGCAGTTCTTC.

This chain joins TRBV7-6 and TRBJ2-1, with D maybe TRBD1 (5 bases). CDR3 length equals 14 residues. With 1 base removed from V and 7 bases from J, the gap between germline ends came to 11 bases. Germline lookup yields CDR1 SGHVS and CDR2 FNYEAQ. The CDR3 region is CASSLVTGRNEQFF. The CDR3 DNA sequence: TGTGCCAGCAGCTTAGTTACAGGCCGGAATGAGCAGTTCTTC.

CDR3 coding DNA: TGTGCCAGCAGTTCCCAGGGGCCCATATATTTT. It yields the protein CASSSQGPIYF. This chain joins TRBV6-5 and TRBJ1-3, with a tentative D call TRBD1 (6 bases). Trimming pared 4 bases from V and 11 bases from J, leaving 9 bases between. The CDR3 extends over 11 amino acids. Germline V lookup: CDR1 MNHEY, CDR2 SVGAGI.

The chain couples TRBV5-1 to TRBJ2-7; a weak D match, TRBD1 (6 bases). There are 15 residues in the CDR3. CDR1 SGHRS and CDR2 YFSETQ come from the germline V gene. V shed 0 bases and J shed 1 base, with 11 bases lying between them. The CDR3 DNA sequence: TGCGCCAGCAGCTTGGTTCCAGGGGTTTCCTACGAGCAGTACTTC. This encodes CASSLVPGVSYEQYF.

V is TRBV7-2 and J is TRBJ1-5; D ambiguous. Germline values: CDR1 SGHTA, CDR2 FQGNSA. Trimming pared 2 bases from V and 7 bases from J, leaving 6 bases between. The CDR3 sequence is 12 residues long. CDR3 region: CASSLFQQPQHF. CDR3 nucleotide sequence: TGTGCCAGCAGCTTATTTCAACAGCCCCAGCATTTT.

This clone was observed a few times. V and J are TRBV5-1 and TRBJ1-1; 10 bases are shared with TRBD1. Germline V lookup: CDR1 SGHRS, CDR2 YFSETQ. The CDR3 covers 15 residues. V lost 8 bases to trimming and J lost 4 bases; unmatched junction nucleotides: 11. The DNA for the CDR3 is TGCGCCAGAAGGGGGGACAGGGGATTTCGCACTGAAGCTTTCTTT. This gives the protein CARRGDRGFRTEAFF.

This chain uses TRBV9 with TRBJ1-2, with D unclear. The CDR3 runs 14 residues. Trimming removed 3 bases at V and 7 bases at J, with 16 bases between. Germline-derived CDR1 and CDR2 are SGDLS and YYNGEE. CDR3 nucleotide sequence: TGTGCCAGCAGCGCTTCTGGGCCGAGAGCTGGCTACACCTTC. Its translation is CASSASGPRAGYTF.

V and J are TRBV9 and TRBJ1-4; no clear D gene. CDR3 length equals 12 residues. Per the germline V gene, CDR1 is SGDLS and CDR2 is YYNGEE. V lost 0 bases, J lost 12 bases, and 9 bases lay in between. CDR3 DNA: TGTGCCAGCAGCGTAGTCAGATTTCAACTGTTTTTT. This sequence encodes CASSVVRFQLFF.

In this sample, this clone turned up once. This rearrangement joins TRBV30 to TRBJ2-3, with D maybe TRBD2 (6 bases). CDR3 size: 13 residues. Germline CDR1 reads GTSNPN; CDR2 reads SVGIG (reference sequence). The V and J ends lost 5 bases and 5 bases respectively, with 14 bases between them. The CDR3 DNA follows: TGTGCCTGGGCGGGACTCTGGGTAGATACGCAGTATTTT. This sequence encodes CAWAGLWVDTQYF.